The 30 T cell receptor beta chains below were found in one sample sequenced in a study of blood T cell repertoires in COVID-19. The table came from immunoSEQ multiplex PCR; TCRdb's copy has only in-frame clones and leaves some out. In the table there are some 140,000 clones, approximately 80% of which are singletons. The material sequenced was peripheral blood. The receptor source for this set is a woman aged 60-75 years with active or convalescent COVID-19.

This sequence joins TRBV30 and TRBJ2-1; tentative D call: TRBD2 (6 bases). The V end was cut by 3 bases, the J end by 7 bases, with 13 bases between. The CDR3 is made up of 13 amino acids. Germline V gene sequence: CDR1 GTSNPN, CDR2 SVGIG (reference sequence). CDR3 loop: CAWRGREKNEQFF. For the CDR3, the DNA is TGTGCCTGGAGGGGCCGGGAGAAAAATGAGCAGTTCTTC. The full variable domain, rest sourced from reference TRBV30 and TRBJ2-1, is SQTIHQWPATLVQPVGSPLSLECTVEGTSNPNLYWYRQAAGRGLQLLFYSVGIGQISSEVPQNLSASRPQDRQFILSSKKLLLSDSGFYLCAWRGREKNEQFFGPGTRLTVL.

There are a few counts of this clone. V is TRBV27 and J is TRBJ2-2; D possibly corresponds to TRBD1 (6 bases). Germline CDR1 MNHEY, CDR2 SMNVEV (reference sequence). The V and J ends lost 2 bases and 5 bases respectively, with 15 bases between them. This CDR3 is built from 16 residues. The CDR3 spells CASSLNAGVGTGELFF. Here the CDR3 DNA reads TGTGCCAGCAGTTTAAATGCAGGGGTTGGGACCGGGGAGCTGTTTTTT.

The rearrangement uses TRBV6-5 and TRBJ2-7, with TRBD2 matching 10 bases. After removal of 6 bases from V and 3 bases from J, the junction contained 8 bases not matched to a gene. The CDR3 loop spans 15 amino acids. Germline V CDR1 and CDR2: MNHEY, SVGAGI. This chain's CDR3 is CASSHPGLAVYEQYF. CDR3 bases: TGTGCCAGCAGCCATCCCGGACTAGCGGTCTACGAGCAGTACTTC.

This chain connects TRBV4-1 to TRBJ1-4; TRBD1 matches 7 bases. The ends lost 0 bases at V and 5 bases at J; junction bases unmatched: 6. CDR1 is MGHRA and CDR2 is YSYEKL in the germline V gene. This CDR3 contains 16 residues. CDR3 coding DNA: TGCGCCAGCAGCCAAGATTCCGGGACAGAGAATGAAAAACTGTTTTTT. It yields the protein CASSQDSGTENEKLFF.

This chain uses TRBV28 with TRBJ1-5; weak D call: TRBD1 (5 bases). The germline V and J ends were trimmed by 3 bases and 9 bases, with 9 bases remaining between them. This CDR3 is built from 12 residues. CDR1 and CDR2 (germline): MDHEN, SYDVKM. The CDR3 region has the DNA TGTGCCAGCAGTTTCGCCGACAGGCCCCAGCATTTT. Residues: CASSFADRPQHF.

This chain connects TRBV9 to TRBJ2-2; 12 bases map to TRBD2. The CDR3 has 16 residues. CDR1 is SGDLS, CDR2 YYNGEE, per germline. Germline trimming cut 2 bases from V and 7 bases from J; bases unmatched to any gene: 6. The CDR3: CASSVSTSGRNGELFF. The CDR3 nucleotides read TGTGCCAGCAGCGTCAGCACTAGCGGGAGGAACGGGGAGCTGTTTTTT.

This clone was seen only once. The genes are TRBV4-1 and TRBJ1-5; D is perhaps TRBD1 (5 bases). Germline CDR1 and CDR2: MGHRA and YSYEKL. Deletions cut 8 bases from V and 6 bases from J, with 17 bases between. The length of the CDR3 is 14 residues. Here the CDR3 reads CASSLTGEGQPQHF. CDR3 bases: TGCGCCAGCTCGTTAACAGGAGAAGGTCAGCCCCAGCATTTT.

This chain links TRBV5-4 with TRBJ1-3; D may be TRBD1 (5 bases). The V end was cut by 3 bases, the J end by 5 bases, with 12 bases between. The CDR3 runs 14 residues. Germline V CDR1 and CDR2: SGHNT, YYREEE (reference sequence). Here the CDR3 reads CASSWSGSRNTIYF. The CDR3 bases are TGTGCCAGCAGCTGGTCAGGGTCTAGAAACACCATATATTTT. Drawing the rest from reference TRBV5-4 and TRBJ1-3, the complete variable domain is ETGVTQSPTHLIKTRGQQVTLRCSSQSGHNTVSWYQQALGQGPQFIFQYYREEENGRGNFPPRFSGLQFPNYSSELNVNALELDDSALYLCASSWSGSRNTIYFGEGSWLTVV.

The V and J genes are TRBV6-5 and TRBJ1-2; TRBD1 aligns across 8 bases. The CDR3 covers 15 residues. The germline V gene has CDR1 MNHEY and CDR2 SVGAGI. The V gene end was trimmed by 5 bases and the J gene end by 4 bases; junction bases not matched to a gene: 9. CDR3 sequence: CASSPRQGIVYGYTF. The CDR3 bases are TGTGCCAGCAGTCCCCGACAGGGGATAGTCTATGGCTACACCTTC.

This clone was seen a handful of times. The chain joins TRBV14 to TRBJ1-2, with a weak D call TRBD1 (5 bases). The CDR3 has 14 amino acids. Trimming took off 1 base at V and 4 bases at J, with 10 bases between the two ends. Germline CDR1 reads SGHDN; CDR2 reads FVKESK. The CDR3 loop is CASSQGGTGYGYTF. Written as DNA, the CDR3 is TGTGCCAGCAGCCAAGGGGGCACGGGCTATGGCTACACCTTC.

CDR3 sequence: CASSLNMLRGFDQPQHF. The CDR3 DNA reads as TGTGCCAGCAGCTTGAATATGCTTCGGGGGTTCGATCAGCCCCAGCATTTT. This rearrangement joins TRBV7-8 to TRBJ1-5, with D perhaps TRBD1 (5 bases). V lost 3 bases, J lost 5 bases, and 20 bases lay in between. This CDR3 region has 17 residues. Germline V lookup: CDR1 SGHVS, CDR2 FQNEAQ.

V is TRBV6-5 and J is TRBJ1-2; 8 bases line up with TRBD1. Germline CDR1 is MNHEY and CDR2 is SVGAGI. Trimming removed 5 bases from V and 3 bases from J; junction bases left unmatched: 2. The CDR3 spans 13 residues. The CDR3 nucleotides read TGTGCCAGCAGTCGGGGACAGGACTATGGCTACACCTTC. It specifies CASSRGQDYGYTF.

In this sample, this clone turned up once. The V gene is TRBV2, the J gene TRBJ1-4; D is ambiguous. Trimming cost V 6 bases and J 7 bases, with 12 bases left between them. This CDR3 is 13 amino acids long. The germline CDR1 and CDR2 sequences are SNHLY and FYNNEI. CDR3 in DNA: TGTGCCAGCAGCCCTCCGGGATCTGAAAAACTGTTTTTT. It translates to CASSPPGSEKLFF.

The genes are TRBV29-1 and TRBJ1-2; 9 nucleotides align to TRBD1. V gave up 7 bases and J gave up 7 bases; unmatched junction bases: 16. This CDR3 contains 15 residues. Looked up from germline, CDR1 is SQVTM and CDR2 is ANQGSEA. The CDR3 loop reads CSALSGTGFLSGYTF. CDR3 nucleotides: TGCAGCGCCTTGTCCGGGACAGGGTTTCTCTCTGGCTACACCTTC.

The chain employs TRBV6-5 and TRBJ2-5; D is uncertain. CDR1 and CDR2 from the germline V gene are MNHEY and SVGAGI. The CDR3 runs 12 residues. Trimming removed 9 bases from V and 3 bases from J, with 11 bases in between. The chain's CDR3 is CASRDWKETQYF. Here the CDR3 DNA reads TGTGCCAGTCGTGACTGGAAAGAGACCCAGTACTTC.

The chain joins TRBV5-8 to TRBJ1-5, with a possible D match to TRBD1 (5 bases). Germline CDR1 is SGHTS and CDR2 is YDEGEE. There are 14 residues in the CDR3. The ends were cut back, 0 bases at V and 6 bases at J, with 10 bases in the middle. CDR3 sequence: CASSLVGGTQPQHF. DNA of the CDR3: TGTGCCAGCAGCTTGGTTGGGGGGACTCAGCCCCAGCATTTT. Based on the CDR3 plus reference TRBV5-8 and TRBJ1-5, the full variable domain is EAGVTQSPTHLIKTRGQQATLRCSPISGHTSVYWYQQALGLGLQFLLWYDEGEERNRGNFPPRFSGRQFPNYSSELNVNALELEDSALYLCASSLVGGTQPQHFGDGTRLSIL.

This rearrangement joins TRBV6-2 or TRBV6-3 to TRBJ1-2; D call uncertain. Germline assignment: CDR1 MNHEY and CDR2 SVGEGT. Trimming took off 2 bases at V and 2 bases at J, with 3 bases between the two ends. CDR3 size: 12 residues. The DNA of the CDR3 is TGTGCCAGCAGTTACGGCAACTATGGCTACACCTTC. As protein: CASSYGNYGYTF.

The V call is TRBV5-4, the J call TRBJ2-1; 12 bases are shared with TRBD2. CDR1 SGHNT and CDR2 YYREEE come from the germline V gene (reference sequence). The trim removed 5 bases at V and 0 bases at J, leaving 3 bases unmatched. The CDR3 has 16 residues. The CDR3, as DNA: TGTGCCAGCAGTCGGACTAGCGGGGTCTCCTACAATGAGCAGTTCTTC. Its protein is CASSRTSGVSYNEQFF.

This clone was observed a single time. This chain connects TRBV6-4 to TRBJ2-3; 7 positions match TRBD2. Germline CDR1 MRHNA, CDR2 SNTAGT. Losses at the gene ends were 2 bases for V and 0 bases for J; bases not matched to a gene: 8. The CDR3 has 17 amino acids. CDR3 region: CASSDARLATSTDTQYF. DNA of the CDR3: TGTGCCAGCAGTGACGCCAGACTAGCAACTAGCACAGATACGCAGTATTTT.

This chain joins TRBV28 and TRBJ2-5; TRBD1 aligns across 8 bases. This CDR3 is 15 amino acids long. Germline lookup yields CDR1 MDHEN and CDR2 SYDVKM. J gave up 3 bases and V 7 bases, and 10 bases lay outside the gene matches. CDR3 loop: CASTERGQVKETQYF. The CDR3 bases are TGTGCCAGCACCGAAAGGGGACAGGTAAAAGAGACCCAGTACTTC.

The rearrangement joins TRBV30 to TRBJ2-3; a possible D gene is TRBD2 (6 bases). The V end lost 0 bases, the J end lost 4 bases, and 17 bases lay between the germline ends. The CDR3 is made up of 16 amino acids. Per the germline V gene, CDR1 is GTSNPN and CDR2 is SVGIG (reference sequence). The CDR3 loop reads CAWSVPSTRAPDTQYF. The CDR3 DNA sequence: TGTGCCTGGAGTGTACCGTCGACTAGGGCTCCAGATACGCAGTATTTT.

The rearrangement uses TRBV5-1 and TRBJ2-1, with 9 bases aligning to TRBD2. The germline V gene encodes CDR1 SGHRS and CDR2 YFSETQ. V dropped 4 bases and J dropped 9; count of bases not matched to a gene: 17. CDR3 size: 17 residues. The CDR3 loop reads CASSLAGSGRRIGEQFF. DNA for the CDR3: TGCGCCAGCAGCCTCGCGGGGAGCGGGAGGAGAATTGGTGAGCAGTTCTTC.

Here the CDR3 reads CSVSGDRGEIEAFF. The DNA for the CDR3 is TGCAGCGTTTCAGGGGACAGGGGGGAAATTGAAGCTTTCTTT. V and J are TRBV29-1 and TRBJ1-1, with TRBD1 identical over 11 bases. The V gene's germline CDR1 is SQVTM and CDR2 ANQGSEA. The CDR3 is 14 amino acids. V lost 5 bases and J lost 7; bases outside the gene matches: 9.

This clone was detected a few times. The chain uses TRBV19 and TRBJ2-2; D is undetermined. CDR1 and CDR2 from the germline V gene are LNHDA and SQIVND (reference sequence). The CDR3 length is 13 residues. The V gene lost 5 bases and the J gene lost 1 base, with 5 bases spanning the gap. The CDR3 is CASSRVNTGELFF. For the CDR3, the DNA is TGTGCCAGTAGTCGGGTGAACACCGGGGAGCTGTTTTTT.

The chain employs TRBV11-2 and TRBJ2-7; 9 nucleotides line up with TRBD2. Germline-derived CDR1 and CDR2 are SGHAT and FQNNGV. The CDR3 totals 14 residues. V shed 3 bases and J 5 bases; nucleotides not matched to a gene: 5. In DNA form, the CDR3 reads TGTGCCAGCAGCTTTTTAGCGGGAGTGGACGAGCAGTACTTC. Its translation is CASSFLAGVDEQYF.

The CDR3 is CASSPLQGIVGGYTF. CDR3 bases: TGTGCCAGCAGTCCGCTACAGGGGATCGTGGGTGGCTACACCTTC. V is TRBV27 and J is TRBJ1-2; TRBD1 aligns across 7 bases. Looked up from germline, CDR1 is MNHEY and CDR2 is SMNVEV (reference sequence). J gave up 7 bases and V 5 bases, and 13 bases lay outside the gene matches. The CDR3 consists of 15 residues.

The chain employs TRBV11-3 and TRBJ2-3, with 8 bases aligning to TRBD2. Germline V gene lookup returns CDR1 SGHNT and CDR2 YENEEA. V gave up 1 base and J gave up 4 bases; unmatched junction bases: 4. The CDR3 is 15 residues long. In nucleotides, the CDR3 is TGTGCCAGCAGCTTAGGACGGGGGGGCGCAGATACGCAGTATTTT. Its protein product is CASSLGRGGADTQYF.

Many counts were recorded for this clone. The V and J genes are TRBV19 and TRBJ1-5, with 7 bases fitting TRBD1. V dropped 6 bases and J dropped 4; count of bases not matched to a gene: 9. This CDR3 spans 15 amino acids. CDR1 is LNHDA and CDR2 is SQIVND in the germline V gene (reference sequence). CDR3 coding DNA: TGTGCCAGTAGAGCGACAGGGTCGGCGAATCAGCCCCAGCATTTT. It specifies CASRATGSANQPQHF.

This rearrangement joins TRBV15 to TRBJ2-1, with 8 bases that match TRBD2. This CDR3 spans 17 amino acids. V was pared by 2 bases and J by 0 bases, with 6 bases of the junction left unmatched. The V gene's germline CDR1 is LNHNV and CDR2 YYDKDF (reference sequence). Here the CDR3 DNA reads TGTGCCACCAGCAGATTGATCAGCGGGAGCTCCTACAATGAGCAGTTCTTC. This sequence encodes CATSRLISGSSYNEQFF.

The chain has TRBV5-4 and TRBJ2-2; TRBD1 might be the D (6 bases). The CDR3 loop spans 16 amino acids. Germline values: CDR1 SGHNT, CDR2 YYREEE (reference sequence). V shed 1 base and J shed 1 base, with 11 bases lying between them. The CDR3 coding sequence is TGTGCCAGCAGCTTGAGAACAGGGCAGAACACCGGGGAGCTGTTTTTT. Encoded protein: CASSLRTGQNTGELFF.